Listed here are 17 T cell receptor beta chains from one sample, sequenced in a study of PD-L1 blockade in urothelial cancer. Data came from immunoSEQ multiplex PCR; TCRdb stores just in-frame clones and leaves some out. The repertoire consists of more than 90,000 clones, with more than 85% occurring once and the leading ten covering around 4%. Indicated time point: peripheral blood 6 weeks after treatment start. The sequences come from PBMCs, collected around atezolizumab (anti-PD-L1) treatment. These receptors originate from a man between 60 and 70 years old with urothelial cancer.

The V gene is TRBV14, the J gene TRBJ1-1; TRBD1 matches 8 bases. The germline V gene encodes CDR1 SGHDN and CDR2 FVKESK. The CDR3 length is 17 residues. V dropped 2 bases and J dropped 4; count of bases not matched to a gene: 12. The CDR3 spells CASSQITGGILGTEAFF. CDR3 in DNA: TGTGCCAGCAGCCAAATCACAGGGGGGATTTTGGGCACTGAAGCTTTCTTT. The full variable domain, its missing parts supplied by reference TRBV14 and TRBJ1-1, is EAGVTQFPSHSVIEKGQTVTLRCDPISGHDNLYWYRRVMGKEIKFLLHFVKESKQDESGMPNNRFLAERTGGTYSTLKVQPAELEDSGVYFCASSQITGGILGTEAFFGQGTRLTVV.

The V and J genes are TRBV5-6 and TRBJ2-3, with TRBD2 identical over 12 bases. Per germline, CDR1 SGHDT and CDR2 YYEEEE. The ends lost 4 bases at V and 2 bases at J; junction bases unmatched: 8. There are 17 residues in the CDR3. CDR3 region: CASSPSGRAEDTDTQYF. For the CDR3, the DNA is TGTGCCAGCAGCCCTAGCGGGAGGGCCGAGGACACAGATACGCAGTATTTT.

This clone has a single count. The chain combines TRBV27 with TRBJ2-3; D uncertain. The V gene's germline CDR1 is MNHEY and CDR2 SMNVEV (reference sequence). This CDR3 spans 14 amino acids. V lost 2 bases to trimming and J lost 2 bases, with 8 bases between them. The CDR3 DNA is TGTGCCAGCAGTTTAGGGCTTATCACAGATACGCAGTATTTT. Translating gives CASSLGLITDTQYF.

The chain recombines TRBV20-1 with TRBJ1-1; a possible D gene is TRBD1 (5 bases). V lost 6 bases to trimming and J lost 8 bases, with 13 bases between them. The germline gives CDR1 DFQATT, CDR2 SNEGSKA (reference sequence). The CDR3 consists of 11 residues. The CDR3 here is CSADMEGEAFF. The CDR3 DNA is TGCAGTGCGGACATGGAGGGGGAAGCTTTCTTT.

This clone was seen only once. This sequence joins TRBV2 and TRBJ1-1; D possibly corresponds to TRBD1 (5 bases). CDR1 SNHLY and CDR2 FYNNEI come from the germline V gene. The CDR3 runs to 12 residues. The V gene lost 6 bases and the J gene lost 10 bases, with 15 bases spanning the gap. The CDR3 reads CASRGTGVGAFF. DNA of the CDR3: TGTGCCAGCAGGGGCACGGGGGTCGGAGCTTTCTTT.

The rearrangement uses TRBV7-2 and TRBJ2-2, with TRBD2 matching 10 bases. The CDR3 is made up of 15 amino acids. Germline CDR1 SGHTA, CDR2 FQGNSA. The V gene end was trimmed by 11 bases and the J gene end by 5 bases; junction bases not matched to a gene: 11. Here the CDR3 DNA reads TGTGCCGGAATCAGCGGGGGGGCAAGAACCGGGGAGCTGTTTTTT. This sequence encodes CAGISGGARTGELFF.

V usage is TRBV4-1 and J usage is TRBJ2-2, with D possibly being TRBD1 (5 bases). The V and J ends lost 8 bases and 2 bases respectively, with 18 bases between them. Germline V gene sequence: CDR1 MGHRA, CDR2 YSYEKL. The CDR3 extends over 16 amino acids. The CDR3 is CASRPSGASNTGELFF. CDR3 bases: TGCGCCAGCCGGCCTAGTGGGGCGTCCAACACCGGGGAGCTGTTTTTT.

This rearrangement joins TRBV2 to TRBJ2-2; TRBD2 might be the D (7 bases). This CDR3 spans 15 amino acids. CDR1 and CDR2 from the germline V gene are SNHLY and FYNNEI. Trimming took 7 bases from V and 5 from J, leaving 17 bases between them. Here the CDR3 DNA reads TGTGCCAGCAATTTCGGGGGGCTAAAAACCGGGGAGCTGTTTTTT. As protein: CASNFGGLKTGELFF. Drawing the rest from reference TRBV2 and TRBJ2-2, the complete variable domain is EPEVTQTPSHQVTQMGQEVILRCVPISNHLYFYWYRQILGQKVEFLVSFYNNEISEKSEIFDDQFSVERPDGSNFTLKIRSTKLEDSAMYFCASNFGGLKTGELFFGEGSRLTVL.

CDR3: CASSPGTRNGELFF. Written as DNA, the CDR3 is TGTGCCAGCAGTCCCGGGACTCGGAACGGGGAGCTGTTTTTT. This chain links TRBV27 with TRBJ2-2, with D perhaps matching TRBD2 (6 bases). The CDR3 loop spans 14 amino acids. Trimming stripped 5 bases from V and 7 bases from J, with 14 bases between. Germline CDR1 MNHEY, CDR2 SMNVEV (reference sequence).

This clone is a singleton in its sample. The chain uses TRBV5-1 and TRBJ2-7; 8 positions match TRBD1. The V gene's germline CDR1 is SGHRS and CDR2 YFSETQ. This CDR3 contains 15 residues. V trimming: 4 bases; J trimming: 7 bases; junction bases outside the gene matches: 13. The CDR3: CASSTGGTGGREQYF. DNA of the CDR3: TGCGCCAGCAGCACCGGGGGAACAGGGGGGAGGGAGCAGTACTTC.

The rearrangement links TRBV9 to TRBJ2-7; 8 nucleotides line up with TRBD2. The CDR3 consists of 15 residues. CDR1 SGDLS and CDR2 YYNGEE come from the germline V gene. Trimming at V came to 0 bases and at J to 3 bases, leaving 5 bases not matched to a gene. CDR3 protein: CASSVGGSGNYEQYF. The CDR3 region has the DNA TGTGCCAGCAGCGTAGGGGGTAGCGGGAACTACGAGCAGTACTTC.

The CDR3 loop is CASKYSGSGKTQYF. CDR3 DNA sequence: TGTGCCAGCAAGTATAGCGGGAGCGGAAAGACCCAGTACTTC. V usage is TRBV6-5 and J usage is TRBJ2-5, with 9 bases matching TRBD2. The junction had 9 bases not matched to a gene; V was cut back by 7 bases and J by 6 bases. The CDR3 has 14 amino acids. Germline lookup yields CDR1 MNHEY and CDR2 SVGAGI.

The chain links TRBV6-1 to TRBJ2-4, with D possibly matching TRBD1 (6 bases). CDR3 length equals 16 residues. Trimming took 2 bases from V and 5 from J, leaving 16 bases between them. CDR1 MNHNS and CDR2 SASEGT come from the germline V gene. DNA of the CDR3: TGTGCCAGCAGTGAAAACCCTTCGGACAGAGAAAACATTCAGTACTTC. It encodes CASSENPSDRENIQYF.

The chain links TRBV30 to TRBJ2-3, with 9 bases aligning to TRBD1. J lost 5 bases, V lost 7 bases, and 10 bases had no gene match. Germline CDR1 reads GTSNPN; CDR2 reads SVGIG (reference sequence). The CDR3 loop spans 14 amino acids. CDR3 sequence reads: CALRQGGSGDTQYF. In DNA form, the CDR3 reads TGTGCCTTGCGACAGGGGGGGTCGGGAGATACGCAGTATTTT.

CDR3 sequence (DNA): TGTGCCAGCAGCTTGGGACTAGCGGGAGGACGCACAGATACGCAGTATTTT. Translation: CASSLGLAGGRTDTQYF. V gene TRBV7-3 combines with J gene TRBJ2-3; 15 nucleotides agree with TRBD2. This CDR3 comprises 17 residues. Looked up from germline, CDR1 is SGHTA and CDR2 is FQGTGA. The V and J ends lost 3 bases and 1 base, in that order; junction bases with no gene match: 2.

This clone was detected once. V usage is TRBV5-1 and J usage is TRBJ1-4, with TRBD1 matching over 7 bases. The CDR3 runs 16 residues. Germline CDR1 SGHRS, CDR2 YFSETQ. The V and J ends lost 0 bases and 3 bases, in that order; junction bases with no gene match: 5. The chain's CDR3 is CASSLAGTASNEKLFF. In nucleotides, the CDR3 is TGCGCCAGCAGCTTGGCCGGGACAGCTTCTAATGAAAAACTGTTTTTT.

This chain joins TRBV19 and TRBJ2-3; 12 nucleotides agree with TRBD2. The CDR3 runs to 17 residues. Unmatched junction bases numbered 10, after V lost 3 bases and J lost 6 bases. Germline CDR1 reads LNHDA; CDR2 reads SQIVND (reference sequence). For the CDR3, the DNA is TGTGCCAGTAGTATGGTCCTAGCGGGGGGGCTAGCGGATACGCAGTATTTT. It specifies CASSMVLAGGLADTQYF.